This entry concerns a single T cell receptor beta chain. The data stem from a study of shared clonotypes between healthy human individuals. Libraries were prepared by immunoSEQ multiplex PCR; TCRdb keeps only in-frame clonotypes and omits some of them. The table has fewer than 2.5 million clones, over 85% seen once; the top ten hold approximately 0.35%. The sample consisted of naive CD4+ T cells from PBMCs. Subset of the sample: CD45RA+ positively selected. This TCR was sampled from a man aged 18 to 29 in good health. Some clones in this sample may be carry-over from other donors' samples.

CDR3 amino acids: CASSLGTSGRREQYF. The CDR3 bases are TGTGCCAGCAGCCTCGGGACTAGCGGGAGGAGGGAGCAGTACTTC. The chain uses TRBV7-2 and TRBJ2-7, with 15 bases lining up with TRBD2. Trimming at V came to 5 bases and at J to 7 bases, leaving 6 bases not matched to a gene. The CDR3 extends over 15 amino acids. Germline V gene data show CDR1 as SGHTA and CDR2 as FQGNSA.